This T cell receptor beta chain is drawn from a study of neoadjuvant nivolumab and ipilimumab in lung cancer. Overall study: Nivolumab 3 mg/kg was given days 1, 15 and 29, plus ipilimumab 1 mg/kg day 1 in combination.

The repertoire was sequenced with immunoSEQ multiplex PCR; TCRdb's copy has only in-frame clones and lacks some. The data show 26,000 or so clones, approximately 83% seen once. As for this clone: The antigen is unknown.

Study results and limitations: From pretherapy to surgery, tumor richness and clonality rose with dual therapy. Pretherapy blood TCR richness correlated positively with resected tumor richness. TCR richness and clonality were higher in tumors than adjacent uninvolved lung.

Trimming cost V 10 bases and J 6 bases, with 16 bases left between them. This CDR3 is built from 13 residues. Germline CDR1 is MDHEN and CDR2 is SYDVKM. This receptor was obtained from an adult with non-small cell lung cancer. The gene calls are TRBV28 and TRBJ1-5, with D unresolved. Sample: tumor tissue, taken after neoadjuvant nivolumab, alone or with ipilimumab, at or shortly before surgery. CDR3 in amino acids: CATNPIFGQPQHF. The DNA for the CDR3 is TGTGCCACAAACCCCATATTCGGTCAGCCCCAGCATTTT.